The next 20 T cell receptor beta chains were all read from a single sample in a study of identical twins. TCRdb fed the 5' RACE reads into MiXCR, producing one record per CDR3 protein. The sample has 250,000 or so distinct CDR3 sequences, about 13% seen once. This same sample was also taken into another study, of yellow fever vaccine responses in identical twins.

The sample was memory (CD45RO+) T cells sorted from blood. All receptors come from a woman aged 18 to 35 in good health.

The chain recombines TRBV29-1 with TRBJ2-3; TRBD2 is a possible D gene (5 bases). CDR3 length: 15 amino acids. CDR1 and CDR2 from the germline V gene are SQVTM and ANQGSEA. Trimming stripped 4 bases from V and 2 bases from J, with 16 bases between. This CDR3 is CSVVRSGGLTDTQYF. DNA for the CDR3: TGCAGCGTTGTCCGAAGCGGAGGACTCACAGATACGCAGTATTTT.

This clonotype was recorded a few times. This rearrangement joins TRBV20-1 to TRBJ2-3; unclear D gene. The length of the CDR3 is 14 residues. The germline V and J ends were trimmed by 3 bases and 4 bases, with 14 bases remaining between them. Germline-derived CDR1 and CDR2 are DFQATT and SNEGSKA (reference sequence). The CDR3 nucleotides read TGCAGTGCTAGGTCTGACGGCCGGGCAGATACGCAGTATTTT. It specifies CSARSDGRADTQYF.

This clonotype was counted ten times or more. This sequence joins TRBV14 and TRBJ2-5, with no clear D. Germline V lookup: CDR1 SGHDN, CDR2 FVKESK. This CDR3 contains 13 residues. V lost 0 bases to trimming and J lost 7 bases, with 9 bases between them. CDR3 nucleotides: TGTGCCAGCAGCCAAGAATCCCTGGGGACCCAGTACTTC. This translates into CASSQESLGTQYF.

About this clonotype itself: At one end the junction does not follow the germline gene, possibly because of a read error. The rearrangement joins TRBV7-7 to TRBJ2-1; perhaps TRBD1 as D (6 bases). There are 16 residues in the CDR3. From germline, CDR1 is SSHAT and CDR2 FNYEAQ (reference sequence). The CDR3 loop is CASSLDTGSGGNEQFF. CDR3 DNA: TGTGCTAGCAGCTTAGACACAGGGTCTGGGGGCAATGAGCAGTTCTTC.

The chain is built from TRBV14 and TRBJ2-1; 8 bases fit TRBD1. After removal of 3 bases from V and 12 bases from J, the junction contained 7 bases not matched to a gene. The V gene's germline CDR1 is SGHDN and CDR2 FVKESK. This CDR3 spans 13 amino acids. The CDR3 sequence: CASSQTGDGGQFF. For the CDR3, the DNA is TGTGCCAGCAGCCAGACAGGGGACGGGGGGCAGTTCTTC.

As regards this clonotype: One end of the junction does not line up with germline, which may come from a read error. The chain couples TRBV7-8 to TRBJ2-7, with D possibly matching TRBD2 (5 bases). The CDR3 runs 15 residues. The germline CDR1 and CDR2 sequences are SGHVS and FQNEAQ. The CDR3 bases are TGTGCCGGCAGCTTAGGGCTAGCCACCTCCTACGAGCAGTACTTC. Residues: CAGSLGLATSYEQYF.

This clonotype appeared a few times. This chain uses TRBV15 with TRBJ1-4; 7 bases line up with TRBD1. Germline-derived CDR1 and CDR2 are LNHNV and YYDKDF (reference sequence). The CDR3 has 16 amino acids. After removal of 6 bases from V and 4 bases from J, the junction contained 11 bases not matched to a gene. For the CDR3, the DNA is TGTGCCACCAGATCTATCGCGGGACAGTATAATGAAAAACTGTTTTTT. Amino acids: CATRSIAGQYNEKLFF.

This clonotype has just a few counts. The V and J genes are TRBV3-1 and TRBJ2-2; D not certain. Trimming took 1 base from V and 0 from J, leaving 6 bases between them. This CDR3 is 15 amino acids long. Germline CDR1 LGHDT, CDR2 YNNKEL (reference sequence). CDR3 sequence (DNA): TGTGCCAGCAGCCAAGTTGTTGCGAACACCGGGGAGCTGTTTTTT. This encodes CASSQVVANTGELFF. Using reference TRBV3-1 and TRBJ2-2 for the parts outside the CDR3, the full variable domain is DTAVSQTPKYLVTQMGNDKSIKCEQNLGHDTMYWYKQDSKKFLKIMFSYNNKELIINETVPNRFSPKSPDKAHLNLHINSLELGDSAVYFCASSQVVANTGELFFGEGSRLTVL.

This clonotype was observed a few times. This chain uses TRBV7-2 with TRBJ2-3, with TRBD2 matching 12 bases. Germline CDR1 reads SGHTA; CDR2 reads FQGNSA. V lost 2 bases, J lost 6 bases, and 9 bases stayed unmatched. The CDR3 spans 17 residues. The DNA for the CDR3 is TGTGCCAGCAGCTTATCCCGGACTAGCGGGAACATGGATACGCAGTATTTT. Amino acid sequence: CASSLSRTSGNMDTQYF.

The V gene is TRBV5-5, the J gene TRBJ2-1; D not certain. The CDR3 contains 13 residues. Germline V gene sequence: CDR1 SGHKS, CDR2 YYEKEE (reference sequence). V was shortened by 9 bases and J by 6 bases, with 16 bases between the two germline ends. The CDR3 bases are TGTGCCATCAGTTCGGGCTCGTTCAATGAGCAGTTCTTC. Its protein is CAISSGSFNEQFF.

The chain combines TRBV7-9 with TRBJ2-3, with D possibly called TRBD1 or TRBD2 (5 bases each). Looked up from germline, CDR1 is SEHNR and CDR2 is FQNEAQ (reference sequence). This CDR3 region has 16 residues. Trimming cost V 7 bases and J 9 bases, with 26 bases left between them. For the CDR3, the DNA is TGTGCCAGCACCCCGGCGAGCGGAAAGGGACGCGGGACGCAGTATTTT. Its protein product is CASTPASGKGRGTQYF.

This clonotype was seen a handful of times. The chain carries TRBV29-1 and TRBJ2-5; 8 bases line up with TRBD2. CDR1 is SQVTM, CDR2 ANQGSEA, per germline. The length of the CDR3 is 12 residues. Trimming at V came to 6 bases and at J to 4 bases, leaving 4 bases not matched to a gene. The CDR3 reads CSVGLAGETQYF. For the CDR3, the DNA is TGCAGCGTCGGACTAGCAGGAGAGACCCAGTACTTC.

The chain has TRBV9 and TRBJ2-2, with TRBD2 identical over 14 bases. Germline V gene lookup returns CDR1 SGDLS and CDR2 YYNGEE. J lost 6 bases, V lost 0 bases, and 10 bases had no gene match. CDR3 size: 19 residues. Here the CDR3 reads CASSVALPGLAGVAGELFF. CDR3 nucleotide sequence: TGTGCCAGCAGCGTAGCTCTGCCGGGACTAGCGGGAGTGGCCGGGGAGCTGTTTTTT.

The chain combines TRBV15 with TRBJ2-5; the D gene could be TRBD1 or TRBD2 (5 bases each). CDR1 is LNHNV, CDR2 YYDKDF, per germline (reference sequence). The CDR3 totals 17 residues. The germline V and J ends were trimmed by 4 bases and 4 bases, with 22 bases remaining between them. Here the CDR3 DNA reads TGTGCCACCAGCACCGACTTCTCTGGAGGTGGGGGAGAGACCCAGTACTTC. Its protein is CATSTDFSGGGGETQYF.

This clonotype came up many times. DNA for the CDR3: TGTGCCAGCAGCAGCGGACAGGGGGATGTCGATGAGCAGTTCTTC. It encodes CASSSGQGDVDEQFF. V is TRBV12-3 or TRBV12-4 and J is TRBJ2-1; TRBD1 agrees at 10 bases. Germline trimming cut 6 bases from V and 8 bases from J; bases unmatched to any gene: 10. The CDR3 sequence is 15 residues long.

Ten or more counts support this clonotype. The rearrangement joins TRBV5-1 to TRBJ2-3; possible D gene TRBD1, 5 bases. This CDR3 is 17 amino acids long. V was pared by 3 bases and J by 3 bases, with 20 bases between. Germline CDR1 SGHRS, CDR2 YFSETQ. The CDR3 spells CASSSSAGLALTDTQYF. CDR3 DNA sequence: TGCGCCAGCAGCTCTTCCGCAGGGCTCGCCCTTACAGATACGCAGTATTTT.

The table lists this clonotype with many counts. The chain carries TRBV7-9 and TRBJ2-1; D gene uncertain. Trimming took off 5 bases at V and 10 bases at J, with 9 bases between the two ends. There are 11 residues in the CDR3. CDR1 is SEHNR, CDR2 FQNEAQ, per germline (reference sequence). CDR3 sequence (DNA): TGTGCCAGCAGCATTTTGACAGAGCAGTTCTTC. As protein: CASSILTEQFF.

The chain joins TRBV10-3 to TRBJ2-5, with D uncertain. Trimming left V 2 bases short and J 4 bases short, with 11 bases between. The germline gives CDR1 ENHRY, CDR2 SYGVKD. The CDR3 covers 14 residues. For the CDR3, the DNA is TGTGCCATCAGTGAGATTATGGGAAGAGAGACCCAGTACTTC. Its protein is CAISEIMGRETQYF.

In this sample, this clonotype turned up many times. The chain has TRBV9 and TRBJ2-2; D not certain. The CDR3 length is 14 residues. The V gene's germline CDR1 is SGDLS and CDR2 YYNGEE. V dropped 4 bases and J dropped 3 bases, with 10 bases sitting between them. The CDR3 loop reads CASSPHIDTGELFF. The CDR3 DNA is TGTGCCAGCAGCCCCCATATCGACACCGGGGAGCTGTTTTTT.

The sample holds many counts of this clonotype. Here the CDR3 DNA reads TGTGCCAGCAGCCCAGGGAGCACAGATACGCAGTATTTT. It encodes CASSPGSTDTQYF. The chain recombines TRBV4-2 with TRBJ2-3, with D perhaps TRBD1 (5 bases). Germline-derived CDR1 and CDR2 are LGHNA and YNFKEQ. The ends were cut back, 4 bases at V and 0 bases at J, with 5 bases in the middle. CDR3 size: 13 residues.